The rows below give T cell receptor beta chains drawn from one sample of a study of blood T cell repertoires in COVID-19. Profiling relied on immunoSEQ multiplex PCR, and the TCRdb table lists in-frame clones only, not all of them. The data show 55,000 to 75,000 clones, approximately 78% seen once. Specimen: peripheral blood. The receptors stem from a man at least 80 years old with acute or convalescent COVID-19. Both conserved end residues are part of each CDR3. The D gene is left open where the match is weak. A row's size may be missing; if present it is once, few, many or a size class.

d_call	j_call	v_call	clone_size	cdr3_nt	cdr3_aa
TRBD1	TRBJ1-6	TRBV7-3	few	TGTGCCAGCAGCCCAACAGGGGGAAATTCACCCCTCCACTTT	CASSPTGGNSPLHF
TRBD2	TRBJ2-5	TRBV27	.	TGTGCCAGCAGTGAGCGGGGGGGCAGAGAGACCCAGTACTTC	CASSERGGRETQYF
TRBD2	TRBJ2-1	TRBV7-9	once	TGTGCCAGCAGCCCCACTCTTAGCGGGGGCCCGTACAATGAGCAGTTCTTC	CASSPTLSGGPYNEQFF
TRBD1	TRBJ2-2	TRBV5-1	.	TGCGCCACCTCCGGGACAGGGGTTACCGGGGAGCTGTTTTTT	CATSGTGVTGELFF
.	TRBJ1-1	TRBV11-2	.	TGTGCCAGCAGCCCGATAAAGGGGGACGGGACTGAAGCTTTCTTT	CASSPIKGDGTEAFF
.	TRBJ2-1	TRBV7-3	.	TGTGCCAGCAGCCTCAGACTAGAAGTGAACAATGAGCAGTTCTTC	CASSLRLEVNNEQFF
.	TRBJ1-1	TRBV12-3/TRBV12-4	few	TGTGCCAGCAGCCTTGACAGGTTCGCTGAAGCTTTCTTT	CASSLDRFAEAFF
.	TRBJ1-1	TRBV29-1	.	TGCAGCGCACCGGACAGACTCAATCCTGAAGCTTTCTTT	CSAPDRLNPEAFF
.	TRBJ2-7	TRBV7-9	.	TGTGCCAGCAGCACCACAGGTAGGAGGGACGAGCAGTACTTC	CASSTTGRRDEQYF
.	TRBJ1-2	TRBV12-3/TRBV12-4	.	TGTGCCAGCAGTCCCACATCTTATGGCTACACCTTC	CASSPTSYGYTF
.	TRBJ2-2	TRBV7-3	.	TGTGCCAGCAGCCCAAACAGTAGGGAGCTGTTTTTT	CASSPNSRELFF
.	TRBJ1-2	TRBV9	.	TGTGCCAGCAGCGTAGGGGAGGGCTACACCTTC	CASSVGEGYTF
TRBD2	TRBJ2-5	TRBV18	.	TGTGCCAGCTCACCACGGGGACTAGCGGGAGGAGAGACCCAGTACTTC	CASSPRGLAGGETQYF
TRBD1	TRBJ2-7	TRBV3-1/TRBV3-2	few	TGTGCCAGCAGCCCGCAGGACAGGGGCATCGTGTGGCAGTACTTC	CASSPQDRGIVWQYF
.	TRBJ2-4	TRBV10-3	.	TGTGCCATCAGTGCAGGGTCTAAAAACATTCAGTACTTC	CAISAGSKNIQYF
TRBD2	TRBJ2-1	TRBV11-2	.	TGTGCCAGCAGCTTCCCTACTAGCGGGGGCGCCGCTGAGCAGTTCTTC	CASSFPTSGGAAEQFF
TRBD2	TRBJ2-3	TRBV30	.	TGTGCCTGGAGTGGTAGCGGGGGGGTCACAGATACGCAGTATTTT	CAWSGSGGVTDTQYF
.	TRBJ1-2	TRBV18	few	TGTGCCAGCTCACCCCGGGACACCTTAACTAACTATGGCTACACCTTC	CASSPRDTLTNYGYTF
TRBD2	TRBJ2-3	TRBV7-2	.	TGTGCCAGCAGCTTAGCGGCGGTAGCGGGAGCTTTCCCGCAGTATTTT	CASSLAAVAGAFPQYF
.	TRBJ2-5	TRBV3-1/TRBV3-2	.	TGTGCCAGCAGCCAAGATACGAGGGAACAAGAGACCCAGTACTTC	CASSQDTREQETQYF
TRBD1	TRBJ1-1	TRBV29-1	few	TGCAGCGTCCGACAGGGCTTAGCTTTCTTT	CSVRQGLAFF